This is a list of T cell receptor beta chains from one sample in a study of STAT5B mutations in CD4+ large granular lymphocyte leukemia. The table came from immunoSEQ multiplex PCR; TCRdb's copy has only in-frame clones and leaves some out. This repertoire shows about 35,000 clones, 65% to 80% found once; its top ten account for around 2.1%. The sample taken for sequencing was CD4+ T cells from blood buffy coats. The receptors stem from a human donor in good health. Each CDR3 is given with its conserved first and last residue. The D gene is left open where the match is weak.

j_call,v_call,cdr3_length,d_call,cdr3_aa
TRBJ2-7,TRBV18,15,TRBD2,CASSPGGLAGLWQYF
TRBJ2-7,TRBV19,15,TRBD1,CASSTTGTGSLEQYF
TRBJ1-1,TRBV5-4,13,TRBD1,CASSFPGGTEAFF
TRBJ1-2,TRBV6-5,15,TRBD1,CASSYQGGRQSGYTF
TRBJ1-5,TRBV15,13,NA,CAIGDGLIDSQHF
TRBJ1-1,TRBV6-6,13,NA,CASSYERDTEAFF
TRBJ2-3,TRBV7-9,14,NA,CASSLGDSTDTQYF
TRBJ2-5,TRBV7-8,11,NA,CASSLTGTQYF
TRBJ2-3,TRBV27,18,TRBD2,CASSPSPGLAASTDTQYF
TRBJ2-7,TRBV6-6,14,NA,CASSPPEGVREQYF
TRBJ2-5,TRBV2,11,NA,CASSGFGEQYF
TRBJ1-3,TRBV11-2,17,NA,CAASKEAGAFSGNTIYF
TRBJ1-1,TRBV30,13,NA,CAWSDPPNTEAFF
TRBJ1-1,TRBV5-1,15,TRBD1,CASSQGHDRDTEAFF
TRBJ2-7,TRBV18,16,TRBD2,CASSPPRSGMSNEQYF
TRBJ1-1,TRBV10-1,12,NA,CASSGGMGKAFF